This TCR beta chain was sequenced for a study of blood T cell repertoires in COVID-19. Study at large: Sample material is recorded as cDNA or gDNA derived from T cells, B-cell-depleted T cells, or PBMCs.

This clone was detected a few times. As processed by the authors: Amplification from reference gene primers served as the basis for estimated nucleated cell counts. Libraries were prepared by immunoSEQ multiplex PCR; TCRdb keeps only in-frame clonotypes and omits some of them. V, J and clone size are those of that table, while D and trimming were read from the DNA. The sample shows 90,000 to 100,000 clones, around 80% of them seen only once. The trim removed 0 bases at V and 1 base at J, leaving 4 bases unmatched. The CDR3 consists of 16 residues. The germline gives CDR1 SGHRS, CDR2 YFSETQ. This TCR was recovered from a man in his 60s with acute or convalescent COVID-19. The sequenced sample consisted of peripheral blood. The V gene is TRBV5-1, the J gene TRBJ2-7, with 10 bases aligning to TRBD1. CDR3 nucleotide sequence: TGCGCCAGCAGCTTGGGGCCGGGACAGGGGTCCTACGAGCAGTACTTC. Amino acids: CASSLGPGQGSYEQYF.